The clone carrying this T cell receptor beta chain has a handful of counts. As yet, its antigen is unknown. These data are taken from a study of T-cell memory formation after mild COVID-19. Study results and limitations: Pre-infection memory already had some responding clones, implying cross-reactive memory joined.

TCRdb reprocessed the 5' RACE reads with MiXCR, giving one entry per CDR3 protein. The sample comprises roughly 450,000 distinct CDR3 sequences, around a sixth of which are singletons, and roughly 12% rests with the top ten. V was shortened by 3 bases and J by 4 bases, with 16 bases between the two germline ends. The CDR3 consists of 16 residues. CDR1 and CDR2 from the germline V gene are KGHDR and SFDVKD. The clonotype originates from an adult woman who had mild COVID-19 (a few samples of this study predate the infection). Cell type and time point are not known. V is TRBV24-1 and J is TRBJ2-3, with a weak D call TRBD2 (6 bases). Sequencing was carried out using PBMCs or a T cell subset sorted from them (not recorded which). The CDR3 DNA reads as TGTGCCACCAGTGATCCGGGAATTAGCGGAGCAGATACGCAGTATTTT. Protein product: CATSDPGISGADTQYF.